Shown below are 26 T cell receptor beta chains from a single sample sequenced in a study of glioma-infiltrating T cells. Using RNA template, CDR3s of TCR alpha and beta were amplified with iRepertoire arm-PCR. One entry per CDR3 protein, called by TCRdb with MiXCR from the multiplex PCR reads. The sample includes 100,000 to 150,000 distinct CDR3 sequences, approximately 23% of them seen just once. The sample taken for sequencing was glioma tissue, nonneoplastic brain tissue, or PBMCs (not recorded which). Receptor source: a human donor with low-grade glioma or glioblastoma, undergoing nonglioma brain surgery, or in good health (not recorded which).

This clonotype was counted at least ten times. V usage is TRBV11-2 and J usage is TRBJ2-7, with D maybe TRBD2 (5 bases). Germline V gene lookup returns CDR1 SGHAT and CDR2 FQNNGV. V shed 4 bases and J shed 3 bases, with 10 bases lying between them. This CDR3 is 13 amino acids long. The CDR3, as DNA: TGTGCCAGCAGCTCAGCGGCGGGCTACGAGCAGTACTTC. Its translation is CASSSAAGYEQYF.

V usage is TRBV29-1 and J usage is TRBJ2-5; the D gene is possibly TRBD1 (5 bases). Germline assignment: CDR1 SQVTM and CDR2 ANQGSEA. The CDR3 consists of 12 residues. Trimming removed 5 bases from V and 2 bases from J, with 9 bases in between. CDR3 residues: CSVRQQQETQYF. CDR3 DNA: TGCAGCGTTCGACAGCAACAAGAGACCCAGTACTTC.

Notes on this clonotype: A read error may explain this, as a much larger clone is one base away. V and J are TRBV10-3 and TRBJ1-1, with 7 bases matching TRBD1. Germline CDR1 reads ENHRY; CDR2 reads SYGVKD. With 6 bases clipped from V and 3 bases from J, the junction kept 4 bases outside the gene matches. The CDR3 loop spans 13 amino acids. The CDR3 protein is CAISLDRDTEAFF. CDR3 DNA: TGTGCCATCAGCCTAGACAGGGACACTGAAGCTTTCTTT.

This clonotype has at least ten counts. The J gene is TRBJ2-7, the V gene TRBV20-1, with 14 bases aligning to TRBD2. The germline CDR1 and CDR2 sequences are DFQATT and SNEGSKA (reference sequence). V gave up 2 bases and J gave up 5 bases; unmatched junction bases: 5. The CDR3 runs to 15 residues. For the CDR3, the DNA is TGCAGTGCTAGACTGGGACTAGCGGGAGTTCACGAGCAGTACTTC. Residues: CSARLGLAGVHEQYF.

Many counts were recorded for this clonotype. For the CDR3, the DNA is TGTGCCAGCGGCCTGGCCGGGACAGGAAACTATAATTCACCCCTCCACTTT. Residues: CASGLAGTGNYNSPLHF. The chain links TRBV12-3 or TRBV12-4 to TRBJ1-6; 8 bases align to TRBD1. V lost 8 bases and J lost 3; bases outside the gene matches: 12. CDR3 size: 17 residues.

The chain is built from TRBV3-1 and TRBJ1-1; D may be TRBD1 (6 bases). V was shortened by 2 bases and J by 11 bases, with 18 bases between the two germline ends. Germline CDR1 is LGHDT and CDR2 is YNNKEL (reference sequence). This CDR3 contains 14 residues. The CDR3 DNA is TGTGCCAGCAGCCAAAGTGGCACAGGGATGAATGCTTTCTTT. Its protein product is CASSQSGTGMNAFF.

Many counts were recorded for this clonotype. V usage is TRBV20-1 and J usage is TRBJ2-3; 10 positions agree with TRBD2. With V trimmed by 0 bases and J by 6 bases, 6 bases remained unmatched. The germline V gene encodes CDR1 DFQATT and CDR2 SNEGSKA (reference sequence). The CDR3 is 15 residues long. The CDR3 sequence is CSAREYLAGVDTQYF. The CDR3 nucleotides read TGCAGTGCTAGAGAGTACCTAGCGGGAGTTGATACGCAGTATTTT.

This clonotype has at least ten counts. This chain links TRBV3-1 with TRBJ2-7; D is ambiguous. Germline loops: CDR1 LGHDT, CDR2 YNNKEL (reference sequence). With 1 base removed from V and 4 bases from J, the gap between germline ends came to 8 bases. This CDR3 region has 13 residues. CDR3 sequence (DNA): TGTGCCAGCAGCCAAGTATGGGGATACGAGCAGTACTTC. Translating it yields CASSQVWGYEQYF.

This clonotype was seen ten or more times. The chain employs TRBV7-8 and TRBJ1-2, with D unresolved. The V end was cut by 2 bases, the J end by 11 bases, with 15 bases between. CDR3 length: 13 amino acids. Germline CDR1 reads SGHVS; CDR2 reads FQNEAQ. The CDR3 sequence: CASSLSVQAWYTF. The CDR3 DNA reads TGTGCCAGCAGCTTAAGCGTGCAGGCTTGGTACACCTTC.

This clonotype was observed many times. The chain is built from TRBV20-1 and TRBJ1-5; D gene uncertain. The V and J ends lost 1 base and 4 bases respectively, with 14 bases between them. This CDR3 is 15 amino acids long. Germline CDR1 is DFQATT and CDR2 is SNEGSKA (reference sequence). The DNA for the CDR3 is TGCAGTGCTAGAGCGGTTCGGGAGGCTAATCAGCCCCAGCATTTT. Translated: CSARAVREANQPQHF.

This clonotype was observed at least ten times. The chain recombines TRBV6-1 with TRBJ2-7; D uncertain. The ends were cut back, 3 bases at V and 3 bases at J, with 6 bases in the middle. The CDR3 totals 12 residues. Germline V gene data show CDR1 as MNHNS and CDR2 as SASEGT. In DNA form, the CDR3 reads TGTGCCAGCAGTGAGGTACGCTACGAGCAGTACTTC. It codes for CASSEVRYEQYF.

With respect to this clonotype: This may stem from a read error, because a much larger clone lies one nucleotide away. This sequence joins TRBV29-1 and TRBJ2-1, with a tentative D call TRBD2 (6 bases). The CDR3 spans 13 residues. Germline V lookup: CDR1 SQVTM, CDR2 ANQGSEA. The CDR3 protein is CTVLISGENEQFF. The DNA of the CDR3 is TGCACCGTACTTATTAGCGGTGAGAATGAGCAGTTCTTC.

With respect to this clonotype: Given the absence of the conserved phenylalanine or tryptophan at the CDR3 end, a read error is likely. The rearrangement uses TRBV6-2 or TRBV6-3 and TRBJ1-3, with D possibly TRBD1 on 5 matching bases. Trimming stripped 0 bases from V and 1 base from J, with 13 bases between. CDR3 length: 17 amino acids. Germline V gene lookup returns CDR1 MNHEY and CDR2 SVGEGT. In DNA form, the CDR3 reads TGTGCCAGCAGTTACTCGAGGACATGGGGTTCTGGAAACACCATATATTCT. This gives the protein CASSYSRTWGSGNTIYS.

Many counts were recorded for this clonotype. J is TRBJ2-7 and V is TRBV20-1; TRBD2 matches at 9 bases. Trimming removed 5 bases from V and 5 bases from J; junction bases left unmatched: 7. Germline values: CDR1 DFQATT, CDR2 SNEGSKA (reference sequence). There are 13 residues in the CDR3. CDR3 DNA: TGCAGTGCTCCGGGCGGGAGGGACAACGAGCAGTACTTC. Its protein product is CSAPGGRDNEQYF.

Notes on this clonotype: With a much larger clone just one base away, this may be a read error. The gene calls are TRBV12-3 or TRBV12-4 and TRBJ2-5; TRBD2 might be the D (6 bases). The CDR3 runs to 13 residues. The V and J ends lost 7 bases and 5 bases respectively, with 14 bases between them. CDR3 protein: CASIFPGTETQYF. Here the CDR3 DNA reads TGTGCCAGCATTTTTCCAGGGACTGAGACCCAGTACTTC.

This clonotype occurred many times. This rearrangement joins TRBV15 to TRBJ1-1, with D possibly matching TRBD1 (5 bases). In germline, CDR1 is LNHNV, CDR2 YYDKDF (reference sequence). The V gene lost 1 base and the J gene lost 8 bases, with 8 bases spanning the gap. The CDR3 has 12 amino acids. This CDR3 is CATSRARTEAFF. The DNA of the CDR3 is TGTGCCACCAGCAGAGCCAGGACAGAAGCTTTCTTT.

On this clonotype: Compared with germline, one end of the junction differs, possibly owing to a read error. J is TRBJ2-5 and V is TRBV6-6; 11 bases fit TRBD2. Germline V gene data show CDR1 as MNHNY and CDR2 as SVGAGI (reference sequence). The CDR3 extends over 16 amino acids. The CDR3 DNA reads TGTGCCAGCGGTTACGTCCAAACTAGCGGGAGAGAGACCCAGTACTTC. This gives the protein CASGYVQTSGRETQYF.

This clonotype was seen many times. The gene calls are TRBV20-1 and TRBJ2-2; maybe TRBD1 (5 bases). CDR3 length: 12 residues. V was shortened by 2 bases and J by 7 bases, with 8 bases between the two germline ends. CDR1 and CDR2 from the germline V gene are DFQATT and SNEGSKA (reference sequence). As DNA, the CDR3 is TGCAGTGCTAGAACCCAGGGCGGGGAGCTGTTTTTT. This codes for CSARTQGGELFF.

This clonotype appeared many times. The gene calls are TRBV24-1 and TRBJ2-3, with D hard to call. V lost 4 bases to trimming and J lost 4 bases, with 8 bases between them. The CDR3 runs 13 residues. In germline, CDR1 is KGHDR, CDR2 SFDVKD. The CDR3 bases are TGTGCCACCAGTGAAGGCTACGCAGATACGCAGTATTTT. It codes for CATSEGYADTQYF.

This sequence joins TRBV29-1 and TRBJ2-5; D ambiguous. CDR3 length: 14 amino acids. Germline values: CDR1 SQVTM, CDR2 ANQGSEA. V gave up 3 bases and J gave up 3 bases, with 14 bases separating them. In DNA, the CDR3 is TGCAGCGTTGATTCGAGAAGCGATAAAGAGACCCAGTACTTC. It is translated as CSVDSRSDKETQYF.

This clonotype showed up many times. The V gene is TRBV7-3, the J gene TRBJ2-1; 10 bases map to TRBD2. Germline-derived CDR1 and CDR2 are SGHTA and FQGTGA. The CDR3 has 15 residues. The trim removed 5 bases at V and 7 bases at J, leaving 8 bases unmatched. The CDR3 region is CASSPGGAGGNEQFF. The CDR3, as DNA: TGTGCCAGCAGCCCCGGGGGAGCGGGAGGGAATGAGCAGTTCTTC.

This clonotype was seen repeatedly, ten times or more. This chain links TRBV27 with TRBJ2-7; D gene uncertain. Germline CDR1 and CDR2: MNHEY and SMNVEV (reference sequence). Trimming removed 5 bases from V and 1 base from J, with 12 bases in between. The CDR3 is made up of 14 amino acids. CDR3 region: CASSLIARSYEQYF. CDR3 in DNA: TGTGCCAGCAGTCTTATAGCTAGGTCCTACGAGCAGTACTTC.

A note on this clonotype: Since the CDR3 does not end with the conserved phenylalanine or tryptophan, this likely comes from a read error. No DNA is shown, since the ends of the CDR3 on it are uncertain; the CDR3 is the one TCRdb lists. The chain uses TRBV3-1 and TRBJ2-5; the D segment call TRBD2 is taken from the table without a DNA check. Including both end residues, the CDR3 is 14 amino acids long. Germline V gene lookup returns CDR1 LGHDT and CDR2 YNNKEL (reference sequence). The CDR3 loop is CASSQEGGRGGPLY.

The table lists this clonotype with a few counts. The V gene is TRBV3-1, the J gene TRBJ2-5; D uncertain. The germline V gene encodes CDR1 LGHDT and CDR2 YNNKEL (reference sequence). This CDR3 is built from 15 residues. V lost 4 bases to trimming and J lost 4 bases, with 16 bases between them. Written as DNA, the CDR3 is TGTGCCAGCAGCCTCGACCCCGGGCTCTCAGAGACCCAGTACTTC. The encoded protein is CASSLDPGLSETQYF.

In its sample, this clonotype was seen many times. The DNA of the CDR3 is TGTGCCAGCAGTTCTAGGCTGATTCCCTACGAGCAGTACTTC. It translates to CASSSRLIPYEQYF. The V gene is TRBV28, the J gene TRBJ2-7; D is uncertain. The V gene's germline CDR1 is MDHEN and CDR2 SYDVKM. V shed 4 bases and J shed 2 bases, with 12 bases lying between them. The CDR3 runs 14 residues.

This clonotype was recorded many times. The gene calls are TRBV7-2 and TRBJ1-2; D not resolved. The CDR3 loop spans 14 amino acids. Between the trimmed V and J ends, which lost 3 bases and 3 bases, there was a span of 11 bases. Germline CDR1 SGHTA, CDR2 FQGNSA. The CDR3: CASSLPPRDYGYTF. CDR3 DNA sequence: TGTGCCAGCAGCTTGCCCCCACGGGACTATGGCTACACCTTC. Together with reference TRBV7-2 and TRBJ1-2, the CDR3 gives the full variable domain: GAGVSQSPSNKVTEKGKDVELRCDPISGHTALYWYRQSLGQGLEFLIYFQGNSAPDKSGLPSDRFSAERTGGSVSTLTIQRTQQEDSAVYLCASSLPPRDYGYTFGSGTRLTVV.